This entry is about one T cell receptor (beta chain). This clonotype was recorded a few times. The specificity of this receptor is unknown. No clone much larger than this one lies a single base away; base qualities are absent. Ficoll-Paque density gradient centrifugation was the method used to isolate PBMCs. The data originate from a study of T-cell memory formation after mild COVID-19 (dated by TCRdb to about 2021). A note on the overall study: Most TCR sequence clusters were specific to one of the two donors. In a couple of donors, T-cell clones that expanded and contracted after mild COVID-19 were tracked by sequencing TCRalpha and TCRbeta repertoires over time. Two young, previously healthy adult volunteers, one female and one male, were included in the cohort.

TCRdb lists the instrument as Illumina NovaSeq 6000. Using 5'RACE with constant-segment primers, TCRalpha and TCRbeta cDNA libraries were constructed, with sample barcodes and unique molecular identifiers added in the process. RNA was extracted from every sample with Trizol reagent. Library amplification was performed in two PCR steps, and a second sample barcode and Illumina TruSeq adapters were introduced in the second step. The libraries were sequenced on an Illumina NovaSeq using 2 x 150 bp paired-end reads. The study's own analysis went as follows. Demultiplexing of reads and collapsing into UMI-guided consensus sequences were performed with migec v1.2.7. With mixcr v2.1.11, UMI consensuses were aligned to TRA and TRB V and J templates and assembled into clonotypes. Expanded or contracted clonotypes were those called significant by both edgeR and NoisET, with noise models trained on biological replicates. For edgeR calls, the thresholds were a false discovery rate-adjusted p below 0.01 and a log2 fold-change of 1. As an exploratory analysis of dynamics, max-normalized trajectories of the 1000 most abundant clonotypes were examined by PCA with hierarchical clustering. The CD4 or CD8 phenotype of responding clones was assigned using the separately sequenced CD4+ and CD8+ repertoires. In-frame beta chains were kept once TCRdb had trimmed the public reads at Q25 with fastp and called clones with MiXCR. For every CDR3 protein sequence, its rows merge into one entry that carries the most common genes and DNA. TCRdb's processing, not the authors', yielded these V and J calls. A total of hundreds of thousands of distinct CDR3 sequences appear in this sample, 15% to 20% of them only once. The top ten clones comprise 8.1% of the sample.

What the work shows at the level of the full study, not this receptor alone: Contracting CD4+ clones appeared mostly in the CM and EM memory subsets, whereas CD8+ clones were enriched in EMRA. Only a couple of mild cases were covered by the study, and larger cohorts that include severe cases with pre-infection samples were considered necessary. SARS-CoV-2 specificity of the second-wave clones peaking on day 37 was not confirmed. Clones contracting from day 15 to 85 had balanced CD4/CD8 phenotypes, while a second wave expanding from day 15 to 37 was biased towards CD4+. Some responding clones were detected in pre-infection memory, which suggested that pre-existing cross-reactive memory T cells had joined the SARS-CoV-2 response.

Trimming costs V 3 bases and J 4 bases, and their ends lie 16 bases apart. Taken from the germline V gene, the CDR1 and CDR2 loops are SGHDN and FVKESK. The CDR3 runs 15 amino acids, cysteine and phenylalanine included. Only the CDR3 part of the read is kept: 45 bases, read in frame from the first base. Material: PBMCs or a T cell subset sorted from them (not recorded which). The chain couples TRBV14 to TRBJ2-7; the best D guess is TRBD1, with 6 bases matching. This clonotype was sampled from an adult woman who had mild COVID-19 (a few samples of this study predate the infection). The sample titles of this study are shuffled in the database, so cell type and time point are left out; the donor was told from shared clones. The CDR3 region has the sequence CASSHPIRQGYEQYF. DNA sequence: TGTGCCAGCAGCCACCCCATCCGGCAGGGGTACGAGCAGTACTTC.